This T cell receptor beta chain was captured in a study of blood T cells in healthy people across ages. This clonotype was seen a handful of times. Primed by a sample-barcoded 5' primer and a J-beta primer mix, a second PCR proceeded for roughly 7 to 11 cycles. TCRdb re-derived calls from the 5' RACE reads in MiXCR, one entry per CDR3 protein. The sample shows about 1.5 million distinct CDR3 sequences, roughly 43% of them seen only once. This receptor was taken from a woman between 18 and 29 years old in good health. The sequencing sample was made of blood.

The CDR3 is CASRGTGMGTYEQYF. The CDR3 nucleotides are TGTGCCAGCAGAGGGACAGGGATGGGGACCTACGAGCAGTACTTC. The J gene is TRBJ2-7, the V gene TRBV12-3 or TRBV12-4; 9 bases fit TRBD1. V trimming: 6 bases; J trimming: 2 bases; junction bases outside the gene matches: 8. CDR3 length: 15 residues.